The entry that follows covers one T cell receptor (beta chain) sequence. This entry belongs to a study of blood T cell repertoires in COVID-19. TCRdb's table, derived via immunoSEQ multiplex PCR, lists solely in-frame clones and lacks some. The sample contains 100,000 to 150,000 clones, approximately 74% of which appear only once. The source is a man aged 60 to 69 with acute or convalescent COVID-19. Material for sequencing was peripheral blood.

The CDR3: CASSLQGANVVEAFF. The CDR3 coding sequence is TGTGCCAGCAGCTTGCAGGGGGCCAATGTCGTAGAAGCTTTCTTT. The rearrangement links TRBV7-2 to TRBJ1-1, with 8 bases lining up with TRBD1. This CDR3 spans 15 amino acids. The germline CDR1 and CDR2 sequences are SGHTA and FQGNSA. V trimming: 3 bases; J trimming: 8 bases; junction bases outside the gene matches: 11.